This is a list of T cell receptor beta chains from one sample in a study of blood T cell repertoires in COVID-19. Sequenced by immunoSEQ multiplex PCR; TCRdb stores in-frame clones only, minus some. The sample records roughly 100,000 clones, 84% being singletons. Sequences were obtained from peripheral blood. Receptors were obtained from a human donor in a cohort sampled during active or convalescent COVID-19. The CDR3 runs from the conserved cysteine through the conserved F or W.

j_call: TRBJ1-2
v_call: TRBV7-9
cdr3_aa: CASSHPGTDYGYTF

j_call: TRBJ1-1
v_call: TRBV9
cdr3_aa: CASSPRDTFNTEAFF

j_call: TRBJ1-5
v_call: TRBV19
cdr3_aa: CASSIDTYSNQPQHF

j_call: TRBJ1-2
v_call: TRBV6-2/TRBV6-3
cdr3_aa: CASSENRVTDGYTF

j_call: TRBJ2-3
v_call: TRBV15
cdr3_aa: CATSRRSGVGTDTQYF

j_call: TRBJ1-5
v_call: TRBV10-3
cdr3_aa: CAISGDNNQPQHF

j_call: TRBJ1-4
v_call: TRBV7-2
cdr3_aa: CASSWRGDEKLFF

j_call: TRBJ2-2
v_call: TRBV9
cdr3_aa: CASSVDPANTGELFF

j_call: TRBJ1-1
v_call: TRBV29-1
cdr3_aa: CSVERRAENTEAFF

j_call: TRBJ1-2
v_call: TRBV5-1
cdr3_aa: CASSHRDKFYGYTF

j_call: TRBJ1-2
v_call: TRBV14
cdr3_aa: CASSQGRSYGYTF

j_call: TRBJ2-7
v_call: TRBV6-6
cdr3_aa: CASSHPGQGEYEQYF

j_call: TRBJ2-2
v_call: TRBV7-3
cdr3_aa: CASSRRLAGDISEHRGAVF

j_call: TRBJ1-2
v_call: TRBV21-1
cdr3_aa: CASSKARRGGYTF

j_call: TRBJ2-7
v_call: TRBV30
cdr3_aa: CAWSAGNSYEQYF

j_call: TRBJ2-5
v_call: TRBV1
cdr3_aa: CTSSREGTTTRIKETQYF

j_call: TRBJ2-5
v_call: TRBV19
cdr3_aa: CASRAGETQYF

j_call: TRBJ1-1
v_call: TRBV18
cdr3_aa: CASSPPNSGNTEAFF

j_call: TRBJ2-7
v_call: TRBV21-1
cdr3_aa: CASSNKGTSGGAYEQYF

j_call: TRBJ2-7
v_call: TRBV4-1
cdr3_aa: CASSLEVMQEQYF

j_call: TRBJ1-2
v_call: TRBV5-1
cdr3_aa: CASSSGRGTGLSYTF

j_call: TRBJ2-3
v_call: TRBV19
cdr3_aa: CASSIGIAGEDTQYF

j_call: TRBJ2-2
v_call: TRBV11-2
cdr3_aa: CASSLFISTVKTGELFF

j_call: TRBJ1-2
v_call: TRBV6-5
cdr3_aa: CASSTDRGLGYTF

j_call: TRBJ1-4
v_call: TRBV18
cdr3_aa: CASSPQSGHNEKLFF

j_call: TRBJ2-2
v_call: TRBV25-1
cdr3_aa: CASSEYLGGINTGELFF

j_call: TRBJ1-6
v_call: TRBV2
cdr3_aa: CASSGAATSSPLHF

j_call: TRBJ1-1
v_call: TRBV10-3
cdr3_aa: CAISQQGMSTEAFF

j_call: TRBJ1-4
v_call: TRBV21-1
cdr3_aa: CASSKSPTQYEKLFF

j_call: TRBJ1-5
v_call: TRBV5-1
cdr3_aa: CASSPQTGSGQPQHF

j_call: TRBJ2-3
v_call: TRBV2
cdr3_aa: CASSDFTSGGELISGDTQYF